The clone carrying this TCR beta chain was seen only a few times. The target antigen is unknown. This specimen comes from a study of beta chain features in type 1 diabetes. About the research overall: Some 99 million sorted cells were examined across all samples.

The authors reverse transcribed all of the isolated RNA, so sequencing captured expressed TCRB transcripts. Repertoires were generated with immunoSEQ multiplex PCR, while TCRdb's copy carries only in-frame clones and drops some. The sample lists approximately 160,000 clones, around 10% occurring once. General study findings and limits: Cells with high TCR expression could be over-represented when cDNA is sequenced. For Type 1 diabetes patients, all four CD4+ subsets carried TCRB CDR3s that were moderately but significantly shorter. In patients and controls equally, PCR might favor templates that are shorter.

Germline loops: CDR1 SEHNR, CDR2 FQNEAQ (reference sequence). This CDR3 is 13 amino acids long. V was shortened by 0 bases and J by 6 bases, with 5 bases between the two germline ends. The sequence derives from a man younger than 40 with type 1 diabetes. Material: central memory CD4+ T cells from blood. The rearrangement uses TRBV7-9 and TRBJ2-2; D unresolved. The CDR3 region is CASSLARSGELFF. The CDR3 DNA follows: TGTGCCAGCAGCTTAGCGCGGTCCGGGGAGCTGTTTTTT. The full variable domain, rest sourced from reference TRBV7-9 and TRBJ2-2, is DTGVSQNPRHKITKRGQNVTFRCDPISEHNRLYWYRQTLGQGPEFLTYFQNEAQLEKSRLLSDRFSAERPKGSFSTLEIQRTEQGDSAMYLCASSLARSGELFFGEGSRLTVL.